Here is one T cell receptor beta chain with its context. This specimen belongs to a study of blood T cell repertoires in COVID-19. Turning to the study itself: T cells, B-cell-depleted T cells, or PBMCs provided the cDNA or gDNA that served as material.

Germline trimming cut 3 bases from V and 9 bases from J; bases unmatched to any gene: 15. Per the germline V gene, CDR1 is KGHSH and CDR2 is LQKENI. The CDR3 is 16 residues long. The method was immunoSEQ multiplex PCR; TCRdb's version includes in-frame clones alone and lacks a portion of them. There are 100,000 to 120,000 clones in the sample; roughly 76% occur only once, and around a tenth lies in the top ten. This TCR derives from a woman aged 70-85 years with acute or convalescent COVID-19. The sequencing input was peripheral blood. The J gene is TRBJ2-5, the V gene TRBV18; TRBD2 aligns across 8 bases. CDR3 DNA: TGTGCCAGCTCACCCAGGGAACGCGGGGGGAGGTACCCCCAGTACTTC. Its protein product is CASSPRERGGRYPQYF.